The next 19 T cell receptor beta chains were all read from a single sample in a study of OX40 agonist ivuxolimab in advanced cancers. Some clones are missing from TCRdb's copy, which holds only in-frame ones; the method was immunoSEQ multiplex PCR. The sample has 75,000 to 95,000 clones, 92% seen once. The material was CD4+ or CD8+ T cells sorted from blood, obtained in a trial of the OX40 agonist ivuxolimab. These TCRs come from an adult with an advanced solid tumor such as melanoma, head and neck, liver or kidney cancer.

This chain links TRBV6-6 with TRBJ2-1; D is ambiguous. The germline V gene encodes CDR1 MNHNY and CDR2 SVGAGI (reference sequence). Trimming pared 8 bases from V and 2 bases from J, leaving 7 bases between. This CDR3 contains 12 residues. As DNA, the CDR3 is TGTGCCAGCCGAAGGACCTACAATGAGCAGTTCTTC. This codes for CASRRTYNEQFF.

The chain joins TRBV4-2 to TRBJ2-3; either TRBD1 or TRBD2 may fit D (5 bases each). CDR3 size: 14 residues. Trimming pared 4 bases from V and 1 base from J, leaving 9 bases between. Germline CDR1 is LGHNA and CDR2 is YNFKEQ. The CDR3 here is CASSRLGGTDTQYF. The DNA of the CDR3 is TGTGCCAGCAGCCGCTTGGGGGGCACAGATACGCAGTATTTT.

The chain has TRBV5-8 and TRBJ2-1, with TRBD1 matching over 8 bases. Germline CDR1 SGHTS, CDR2 YDEGEE. This CDR3 has 13 amino acids. V was pared by 10 bases and J by 7 bases, with 10 bases of the junction left unmatched. CDR3 protein: CALADRVENEQFF. The CDR3, as DNA: TGTGCCCTGGCGGACAGGGTTGAGAATGAGCAGTTCTTC.

The chain uses TRBV7-2 and TRBJ1-2, with D possibly TRBD1 on 6 matching bases. The CDR3 spans 14 residues. V dropped 3 bases and J dropped 4 bases, with 12 bases sitting between them. Per germline, CDR1 SGHTA and CDR2 FQGNSA. CDR3 sequence: CASSLDWGAYGYTF. CDR3 nucleotide sequence: TGTGCCAGCAGCTTGGATTGGGGGGCCTATGGCTACACCTTC.

The rearrangement links TRBV28 to TRBJ1-5; D may be TRBD1 (6 bases). Trimming took off 2 bases at V and 1 base at J, with 9 bases between the two ends. Germline loops: CDR1 MDHEN, CDR2 SYDVKM. The CDR3 contains 15 residues. The DNA of the CDR3 is TGTGCCAGCAGTTTACCCGGACAGAGCAATCAGCCCCAGCATTTT. It translates to CASSLPGQSNQPQHF.

The CDR3 nucleotides read TGCGCCAGCAGCCTGGGACTAGCGGGAGTAAGGGGCTACGAGCAGTACTTC. Protein product: CASSLGLAGVRGYEQYF. The V and J genes are TRBV5-1 and TRBJ2-7; 14 nucleotides align to TRBD2. After removal of 4 bases from V and 3 bases from J, the junction contained 9 bases not matched to a gene. Germline assignment: CDR1 SGHRS and CDR2 YFSETQ. CDR3 size: 17 residues. Supplemented by reference TRBV5-1 and TRBJ2-7, the full variable domain reads KAGVTQTPRYLIKTRGQQVTLSCSPISGHRSVSWYQQTPGQGLQFLFEYFSETQRNKGNFPGRFSGRQFSNSRSEMNVSTLELGDSALYLCASSLGLAGVRGYEQYFGPGTRLTVT.

The V gene is TRBV5-1, the J gene TRBJ1-2; weak D call: TRBD1 (6 bases). V was trimmed by 0 bases and J by 5 bases, leaving 14 bases between them. The CDR3 covers 15 residues. CDR1 is SGHRS, CDR2 YFSETQ, per germline. CDR3 sequence reads: CASSLGDTGGYGYTF. DNA of the CDR3: TGCGCCAGCAGCTTGGGGGACACCGGCGGGTATGGCTACACCTTC. Combining the CDR3 with reference TRBV5-1 and TRBJ1-2 gives the whole variable domain KAGVTQTPRYLIKTRGQQVTLSCSPISGHRSVSWYQQTPGQGLQFLFEYFSETQRNKGNFPGRFSGRQFSNSRSEMNVSTLELGDSALYLCASSLGDTGGYGYTFGSGTRLTVV.

This sequence joins TRBV28 and TRBJ2-7; no firm D call. The CDR3 runs to 14 residues. Germline CDR1 is MDHEN and CDR2 is SYDVKM. V lost 8 bases and J lost 1, with 15 bases in between. CDR3 residues: CASLLAGTSYEQYF. DNA of the CDR3: TGTGCCAGCCTCCTCGCAGGTACATCCTACGAGCAGTACTTC.

This clone was found once. CDR3 sequence reads: CASSLAADTQYF. CDR3 sequence (DNA): TGTGCCAGCAGCTTGGCGGCAGATACGCAGTATTTT. This sequence joins TRBV5-6 and TRBJ2-3, with D uncertain. The CDR3 totals 12 residues. Germline values: CDR1 SGHDT, CDR2 YYEEEE. With 0 bases removed from V and 4 bases from J, the gap between germline ends came to 3 bases.

The chain employs TRBV4-1 and TRBJ2-1; no reliable D call. This CDR3 is 16 amino acids long. The germline CDR1 and CDR2 sequences are MGHRA and YSYEKL. V gave up 1 base and J gave up 5 bases, with 15 bases separating them. This CDR3 is CASSQGWGAFNNEQFF. CDR3 nucleotide sequence: TGCGCCAGCAGCCAAGGGTGGGGTGCCTTTAACAATGAGCAGTTCTTC.

This chain links TRBV19 with TRBJ2-7; possibly TRBD1 for D (6 bases). Germline assignment: CDR1 LNHDA and CDR2 SQIVND (reference sequence). The V end was cut by 6 bases, the J end by 2 bases, with 23 bases between. This CDR3 spans 17 amino acids. The CDR3 reads CASSQSAGGTPTYEQYF. CDR3 bases: TGTGCCAGTAGCCAATCAGCAGGTGGGACACCTACCTACGAGCAGTACTTC.

The chain employs TRBV27 and TRBJ1-3, with D uncertain. The CDR3 contains 13 residues. The V end lost 3 bases, the J end lost 3 bases, and 6 bases lay between the germline ends. The germline CDR1 and CDR2 sequences are MNHEY and SMNVEV (reference sequence). The CDR3 sequence: CASSFSIGNTIYF. In DNA, the CDR3 is TGTGCCAGCAGTTTCTCTATTGGAAACACCATATATTTT.

The J gene is TRBJ1-2, the V gene TRBV27; 7 nucleotides align to TRBD1. The CDR3 covers 13 residues. CDR1 and CDR2 from the germline V gene are MNHEY and SMNVEV (reference sequence). With 5 bases clipped from V and 8 bases from J, the junction kept 8 bases outside the gene matches. The CDR3 region is CASSSTGVGGYTF. The CDR3 coding sequence is TGTGCCAGCAGTAGTACAGGGGTAGGAGGCTACACCTTC.

The chain couples TRBV5-1 to TRBJ1-4; D not certain. V lost 4 bases to trimming and J lost 7 bases, with 14 bases between them. This CDR3 is built from 14 residues. The V gene's germline CDR1 is SGHRS and CDR2 YFSETQ. The CDR3 region has the DNA TGCGCCAGCAGCGGGTCTGGGGAGGGTGAAAAACTGTTTTTT. Amino acid sequence: CASSGSGEGEKLFF.

This rearrangement joins TRBV6-1 to TRBJ2-7; D is unresolved. V was trimmed by 2 bases and J by 7 bases, leaving 9 bases between them. The CDR3 totals 12 residues. Germline CDR1 and CDR2: MNHNS and SASEGT. CDR3 nucleotides: TGTGCCAGCAGTGAAACTTCCCCGGAGCAGTACTTC. Residues: CASSETSPEQYF.

The chain carries TRBV4-2 and TRBJ1-3, with D hard to call. V dropped 0 bases and J dropped 4 bases, with 16 bases sitting between them. From germline, CDR1 is LGHNA and CDR2 YNFKEQ. CDR3 size: 17 residues. In nucleotides, the CDR3 is TGTGCCAGCAGCCAAGATCCTGGTCGAGGCCCGGGAAACACCATATATTTT. This encodes CASSQDPGRGPGNTIYF.

This clone was detected only a few times. This rearrangement joins TRBV19 to TRBJ2-7, with D perhaps matching TRBD1 (6 bases). Trimming pared 6 bases from V and 3 bases from J, leaving 12 bases between. CDR1 LNHDA and CDR2 SQIVND come from the germline V gene (reference sequence). This CDR3 is 13 amino acids long. CDR3 DNA sequence: TGTGCCAGTAGCCCAGAGGGGGACTACGAGCAGTACTTC. It specifies CASSPEGDYEQYF.

V usage is TRBV4-3 and J usage is TRBJ2-1; 7 bases are shared with TRBD1. The germline gives CDR1 LGHNA, CDR2 YSLEER. V shed 1 base and J 9 bases; nucleotides not matched to a gene: 6. CDR3 length: 14 residues. CDR3 bases: TGCGCCAGCAGCCAAGGAAGGGGGCTTGGTGAGCAGTTCTTC. This encodes CASSQGRGLGEQFF.

V is TRBV30 and J is TRBJ2-3; D ambiguous. Germline V gives CDR1 GTSNPN, CDR2 SVGIG (reference sequence). V lost 5 bases and J lost 2, with 11 bases in between. The CDR3 is 13 amino acids. The CDR3 here is CAWDLRATDTQYF. DNA for the CDR3: TGTGCCTGGGATCTTAGGGCCACAGATACGCAGTATTTT.